Reported below is one T cell receptor beta chain. The data derive from a study of blood T cell repertoires in COVID-19. Using immunoSEQ multiplex PCR, the repertoire was profiled, and TCRdb retains in-frame clones only, with some absent. The sample consists of over 35,000 clones, over 75% of them appearing once. The CDR3 loop spans 17 amino acids. Per the germline V gene, CDR1 is SGHRS and CDR2 is YFSETQ. Germline trimming cut 4 bases from V and 1 base from J; bases unmatched to any gene: 7. This receptor was obtained from a man aged 40-49 years with active or convalescent COVID-19. The sequenced sample was peripheral blood. This chain joins TRBV5-1 and TRBJ2-2; 10 nucleotides match TRBD1. The CDR3 region is CASSARQGAVNTGELFF. The CDR3 coding sequence is TGCGCCAGCAGCGCCCGACAGGGGGCCGTGAACACCGGGGAGCTGTTTTTT. Supplemented by reference TRBV5-1 and TRBJ2-2, the full variable domain reads KAGVTQTPRYLIKTRGQQVTLSCSPISGHRSVSWYQQTPGQGLQFLFEYFSETQRNKGNFPGRFSGRQFSNSRSEMNVSTLELGDSALYLCASSARQGAVNTGELFFGEGSRLTVL.